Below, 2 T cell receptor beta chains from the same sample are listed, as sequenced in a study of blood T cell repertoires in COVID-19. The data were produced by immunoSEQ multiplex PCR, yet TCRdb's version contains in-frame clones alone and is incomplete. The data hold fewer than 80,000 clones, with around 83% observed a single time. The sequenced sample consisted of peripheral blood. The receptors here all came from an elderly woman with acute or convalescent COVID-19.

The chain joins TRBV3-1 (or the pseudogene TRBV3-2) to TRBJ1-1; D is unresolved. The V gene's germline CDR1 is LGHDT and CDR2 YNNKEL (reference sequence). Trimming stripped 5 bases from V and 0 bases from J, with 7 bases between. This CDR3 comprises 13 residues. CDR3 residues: CASSETLNTEAFF. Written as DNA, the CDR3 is TGTGCCAGCAGCGAGACTCTGAACACTGAAGCTTTCTTT.

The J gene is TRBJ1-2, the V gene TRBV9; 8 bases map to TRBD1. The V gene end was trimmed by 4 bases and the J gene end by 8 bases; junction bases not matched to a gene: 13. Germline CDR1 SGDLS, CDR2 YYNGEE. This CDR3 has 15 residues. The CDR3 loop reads CASSTAERTGSGYTF. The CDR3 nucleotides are TGTGCCAGCAGCACGGCCGAGCGGACAGGGAGCGGCTACACCTTC.